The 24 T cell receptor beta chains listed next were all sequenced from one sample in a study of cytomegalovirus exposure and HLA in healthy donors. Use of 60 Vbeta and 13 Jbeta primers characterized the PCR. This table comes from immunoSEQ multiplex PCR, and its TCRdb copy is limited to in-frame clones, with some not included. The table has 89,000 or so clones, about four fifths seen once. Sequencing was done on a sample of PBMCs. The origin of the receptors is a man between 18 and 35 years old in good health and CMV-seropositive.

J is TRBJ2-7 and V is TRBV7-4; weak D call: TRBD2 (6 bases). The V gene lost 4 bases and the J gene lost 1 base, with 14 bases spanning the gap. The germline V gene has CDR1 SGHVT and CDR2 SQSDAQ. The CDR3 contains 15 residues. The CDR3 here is CASSSPLLASYEQYF. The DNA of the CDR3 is TGTGCCAGCAGCTCGCCCCTCCTAGCGTCCTACGAGCAGTACTTC.

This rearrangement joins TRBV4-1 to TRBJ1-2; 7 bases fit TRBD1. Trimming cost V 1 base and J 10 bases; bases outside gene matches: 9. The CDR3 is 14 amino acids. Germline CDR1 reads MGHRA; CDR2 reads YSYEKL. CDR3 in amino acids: CASSQAADRVVYTF. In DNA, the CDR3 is TGCGCCAGCAGCCAAGCGGCCGACAGGGTAGTCTACACCTTC.

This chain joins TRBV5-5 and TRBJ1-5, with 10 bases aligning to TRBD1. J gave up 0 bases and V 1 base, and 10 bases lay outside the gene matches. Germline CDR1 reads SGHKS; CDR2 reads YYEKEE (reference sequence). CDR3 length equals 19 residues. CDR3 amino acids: CASSLSLGQGFYSNQPQHF. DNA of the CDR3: TGTGCCAGCAGCTTGTCCCTGGGACAGGGGTTTTATAGCAATCAGCCCCAGCATTTT.

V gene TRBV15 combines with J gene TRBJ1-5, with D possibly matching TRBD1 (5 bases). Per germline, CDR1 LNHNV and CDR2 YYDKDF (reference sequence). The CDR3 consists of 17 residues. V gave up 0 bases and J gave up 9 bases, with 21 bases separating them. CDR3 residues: CATSRDLTGEGLGPQHF. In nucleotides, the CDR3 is TGTGCCACCAGCAGAGATCTAACGGGGGAGGGCTTGGGGCCCCAGCATTTT.

The CDR3 sequence: CASSPYRRQETQYF. The CDR3 DNA follows: TGTGCCAGCAGCCCTTACAGGAGACAAGAGACCCAGTACTTC. The chain uses TRBV5-4 and TRBJ2-5, with D possibly matching TRBD1 (5 bases). This CDR3 is built from 14 residues. Trimming shortened V by 4 bases and J by 2 bases, and 12 bases separated the two germline ends. Germline lookup yields CDR1 SGHNT and CDR2 YYREEE (reference sequence).

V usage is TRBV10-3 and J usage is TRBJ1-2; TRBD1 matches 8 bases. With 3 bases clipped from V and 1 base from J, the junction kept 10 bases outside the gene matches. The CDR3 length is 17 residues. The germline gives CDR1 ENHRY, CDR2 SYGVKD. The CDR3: CAISERGRDRSNYGYTF. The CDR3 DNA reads TGTGCCATCAGTGAACGGGGGAGGGACAGGAGTAACTATGGCTACACCTTC.

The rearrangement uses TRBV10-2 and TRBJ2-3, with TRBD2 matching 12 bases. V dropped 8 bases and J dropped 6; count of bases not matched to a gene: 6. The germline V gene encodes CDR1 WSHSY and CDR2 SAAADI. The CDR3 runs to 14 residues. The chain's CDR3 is CASDEGTSGDTQYF. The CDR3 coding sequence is TGCGCCAGCGATGAGGGGACTAGCGGGGATACGCAGTATTTT.

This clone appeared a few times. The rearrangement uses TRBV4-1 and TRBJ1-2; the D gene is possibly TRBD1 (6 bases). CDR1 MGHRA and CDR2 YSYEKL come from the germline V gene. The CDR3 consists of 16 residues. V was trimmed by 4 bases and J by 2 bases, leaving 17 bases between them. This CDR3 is CASSPLGQGRNYGYTF. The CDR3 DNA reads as TGCGCCAGCAGCCCCCTCGGGCAGGGGCGAAACTATGGCTACACCTTC.

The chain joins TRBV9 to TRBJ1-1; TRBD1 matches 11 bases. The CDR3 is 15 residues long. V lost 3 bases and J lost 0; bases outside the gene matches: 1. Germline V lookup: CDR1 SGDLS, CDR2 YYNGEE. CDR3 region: CASSGTGGLNTEAFF. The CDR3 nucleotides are TGTGCCAGCAGCGGGACAGGGGGCTTGAACACTGAAGCTTTCTTT.

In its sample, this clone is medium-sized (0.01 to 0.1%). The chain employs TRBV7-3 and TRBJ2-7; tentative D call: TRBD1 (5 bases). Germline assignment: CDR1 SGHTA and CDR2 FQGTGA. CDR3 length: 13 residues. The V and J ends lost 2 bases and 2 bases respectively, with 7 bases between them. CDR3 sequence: CASSLRTTYEQYF. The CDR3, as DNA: TGTGCCAGCAGCTTACGGACAACCTACGAGCAGTACTTC.

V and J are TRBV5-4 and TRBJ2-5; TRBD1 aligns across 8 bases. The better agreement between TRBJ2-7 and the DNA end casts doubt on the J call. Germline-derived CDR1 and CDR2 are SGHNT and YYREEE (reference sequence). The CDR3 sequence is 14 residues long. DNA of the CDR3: TGTGCCAGCAGCTCCCAGGGGGCCTCTTACGAGCAGTACTTC. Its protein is CASSSQGASYEQYF.

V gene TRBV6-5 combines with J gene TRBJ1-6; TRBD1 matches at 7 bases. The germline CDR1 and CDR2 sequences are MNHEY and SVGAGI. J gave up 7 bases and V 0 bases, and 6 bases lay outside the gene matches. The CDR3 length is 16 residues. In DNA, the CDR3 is TGTGCCAGCAGTTACTCGATATCGGGACAGAATTCACCCCTCCACTTT. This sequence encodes CASSYSISGQNSPLHF.

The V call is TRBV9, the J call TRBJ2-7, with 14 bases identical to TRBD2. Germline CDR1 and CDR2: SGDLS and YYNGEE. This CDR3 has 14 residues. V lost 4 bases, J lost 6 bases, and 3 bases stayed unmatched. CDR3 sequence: CASSLGTSGGEQYF. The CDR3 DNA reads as TGTGCCAGCAGCCTGGGGACTAGCGGGGGCGAGCAGTACTTC.

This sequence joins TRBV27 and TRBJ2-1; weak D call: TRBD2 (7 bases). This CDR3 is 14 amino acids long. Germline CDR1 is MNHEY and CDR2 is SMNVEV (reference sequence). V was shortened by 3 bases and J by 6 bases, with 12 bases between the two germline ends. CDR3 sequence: CASSLFRGGNEQFF. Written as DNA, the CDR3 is TGTGCCAGCAGTTTGTTTAGGGGGGGCAATGAGCAGTTCTTC.

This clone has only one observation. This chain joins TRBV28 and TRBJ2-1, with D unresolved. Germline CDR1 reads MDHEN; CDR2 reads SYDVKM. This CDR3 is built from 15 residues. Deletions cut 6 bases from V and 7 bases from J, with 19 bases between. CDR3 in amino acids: CASSPTLARFNEQFF. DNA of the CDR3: TGTGCCAGCAGCCCAACCCTGGCCAGATTTAATGAGCAGTTCTTC.

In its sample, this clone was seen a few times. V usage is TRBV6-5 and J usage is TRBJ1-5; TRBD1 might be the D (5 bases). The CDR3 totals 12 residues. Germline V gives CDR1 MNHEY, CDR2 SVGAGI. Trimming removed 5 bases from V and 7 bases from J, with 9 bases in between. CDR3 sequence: CASSPGGQPQHF. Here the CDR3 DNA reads TGTGCCAGCAGTCCGGGGGGGCAGCCCCAGCATTTT.

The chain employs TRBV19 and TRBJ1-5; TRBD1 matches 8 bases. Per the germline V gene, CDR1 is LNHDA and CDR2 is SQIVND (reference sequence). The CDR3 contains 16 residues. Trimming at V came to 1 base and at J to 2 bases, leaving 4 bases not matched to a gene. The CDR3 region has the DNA TGTGCCAGTAGTATAGGACAGGGGCTCGGCAATCAGCCCCAGCATTTT. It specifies CASSIGQGLGNQPQHF.

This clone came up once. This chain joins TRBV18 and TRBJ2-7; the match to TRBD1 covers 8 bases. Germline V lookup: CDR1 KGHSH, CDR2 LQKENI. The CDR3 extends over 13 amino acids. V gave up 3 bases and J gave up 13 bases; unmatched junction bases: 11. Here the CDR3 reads CASSPDREASEYF. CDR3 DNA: TGTGCCAGCTCACCGGACAGGGAGGCGAGCGAATACTTC.

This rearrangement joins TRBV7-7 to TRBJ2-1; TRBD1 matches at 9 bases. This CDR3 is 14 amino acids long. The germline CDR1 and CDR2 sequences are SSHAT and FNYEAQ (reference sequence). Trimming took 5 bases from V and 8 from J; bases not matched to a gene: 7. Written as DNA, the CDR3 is TGTGCCAGCAGCGCAAGACAGGGGGTGTATGAGCAGTTCTTC. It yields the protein CASSARQGVYEQFF.

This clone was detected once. In nucleotides, the CDR3 is TGTGCCAGCAGCTTACTAGCGGGGCCCCTCCTAGACAATGAGCAGTTCTTC. Translation: CASSLLAGPLLDNEQFF. The chain is built from TRBV13 and TRBJ2-1; 9 bases line up with TRBD2. Trimming cost V 2 bases and J 5 bases; bases outside gene matches: 10. This CDR3 spans 17 amino acids. CDR1 PRHDT and CDR2 FYEKMQ come from the germline V gene (reference sequence). Variable domain in full (rest from reference TRBV13 and TRBJ2-1): AAGVIQSPRHLIKEKRETATLKCYPIPRHDTVYWYQQGPGQDPQFLISFYEKMQSDKGSIPDRFSAQQFSDYHSELNMSSLELGDSALYFCASSLLAGPLLDNEQFFGPGTRLTVL.

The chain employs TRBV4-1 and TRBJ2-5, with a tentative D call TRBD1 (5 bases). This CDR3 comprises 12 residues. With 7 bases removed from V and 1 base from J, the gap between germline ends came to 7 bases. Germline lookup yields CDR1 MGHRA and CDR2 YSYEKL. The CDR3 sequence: CASMDTQETQYF. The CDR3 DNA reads TGCGCCAGCATGGACACCCAAGAGACCCAGTACTTC.

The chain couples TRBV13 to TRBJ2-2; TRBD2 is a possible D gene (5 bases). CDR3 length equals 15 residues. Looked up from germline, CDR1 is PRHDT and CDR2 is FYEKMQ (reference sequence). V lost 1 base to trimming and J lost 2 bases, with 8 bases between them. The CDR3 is CASSLVTTNTGELFF. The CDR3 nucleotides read TGTGCCAGCAGCTTAGTGACTACCAACACCGGGGAGCTGTTTTTT.

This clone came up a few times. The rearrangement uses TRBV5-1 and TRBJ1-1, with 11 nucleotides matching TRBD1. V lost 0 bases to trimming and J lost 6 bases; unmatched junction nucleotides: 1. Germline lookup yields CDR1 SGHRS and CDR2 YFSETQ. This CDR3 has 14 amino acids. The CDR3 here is CASSLGTGGSEAFF. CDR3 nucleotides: TGCGCCAGCAGCTTGGGGACAGGGGGCTCTGAAGCTTTCTTT.

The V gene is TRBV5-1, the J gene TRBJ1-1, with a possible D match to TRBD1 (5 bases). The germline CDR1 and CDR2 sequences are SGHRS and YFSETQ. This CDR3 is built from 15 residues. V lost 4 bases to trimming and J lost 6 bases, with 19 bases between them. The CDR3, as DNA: TGCGCCAGCAGCCGAACGACAGCCTTAACCTCTGAAGCTTTCTTT. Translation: CASSRTTALTSEAFF.